These 30 T cell receptor beta chains share one sample of origin, sequenced in a study of T cell responses to AZD1222 COVID-19 vaccine. Produced via immunoSEQ multiplex PCR; TCRdb's table is partial and in-frame only. The data hold over 100,000 clones, with approximately 91% observed a single time. The sample consisted of peripheral blood, taken on day 0 of AZD1222 vaccination. These receptors were taken from an adult in good health.

V usage is TRBV19 and J usage is TRBJ1-6, with D possibly being TRBD1 (6 bases). With 4 bases removed from V and 10 bases from J, the gap between germline ends came to 17 bases. This CDR3 comprises 15 residues. Germline CDR1 LNHDA, CDR2 SQIVND (reference sequence). The CDR3 DNA reads TGTGCCAGTAGTACCTCAGATGGGGGCCGCTCACCCCTCCACTTT. Its protein is CASSTSDGGRSPLHF.

The rearrangement joins TRBV7-9 to TRBJ2-3; possibly TRBD1 for D (5 bases). V lost 2 bases and J 0 bases, leaving 21 bases between the germline ends. The CDR3 spans 19 residues. Germline CDR1 reads SEHNR; CDR2 reads FQNEAQ (reference sequence). DNA for the CDR3: TGTGCCAGCAGCTTACCCTCCGTGGGCACAGGCGCTAGCACAGATACGCAGTATTTT. It encodes CASSLPSVGTGASTDTQYF.

The genes are TRBV12-5 and TRBJ1-2, with D possibly matching TRBD1 (6 bases). Looked up from germline, CDR1 is LGHNT and CDR2 is FRNRAP. V was shortened by 7 bases and J by 3 bases, with 12 bases between the two germline ends. The CDR3 totals 13 residues. The CDR3 here is CASAPGHYYGYTF. The CDR3 DNA follows: TGTGCTAGTGCCCCGGGACATTACTATGGCTACACCTTC. The full variable domain, rest sourced from reference TRBV12-5 and TRBJ1-2, is DARVTQTPRHKVTEMGQEVTMRCQPILGHNTVFWYRQTMMQGLELLAYFRNRAPLDDSGMPKDRFSAEMPDATLATLKIQPSEPRDSAVYFCASAPGHYYGYTFGSGTRLTVV.

As for this clone: A junction end diverges from the germline sequence, so it may reflect a read error. The chain recombines TRBV5-3 with TRBJ2-7; D not resolved. TRBV5-3 counts as an open reading frame of uncertain function. The CDR3 spans 15 residues. The CDR3 loop is CARSLPSGSTADWAF. The CDR3 DNA sequence: TGTGCCAGAAGCCTGCCTTCGGGCTCAACTGCCGACTGGGCCTTC.

This chain joins TRBV29-1 and TRBJ2-7, with 8 positions matching TRBD1. Per germline, CDR1 SQVTM and CDR2 ANQGSEA. V was clipped by 6 bases and J by 0 bases; unmatched bases: 10. CDR3 length: 15 amino acids. CDR3 sequence reads: CSVIPRDRSSYEQYF. As DNA, the CDR3 is TGCAGCGTCATCCCCCGGGACAGGTCCTCCTACGAGCAGTACTTC.

This chain connects TRBV6-5 to TRBJ1-2, with D perhaps matching TRBD1 (6 bases). The CDR3 covers 12 residues. The germline V and J ends were trimmed by 6 bases and 4 bases, with 9 bases remaining between them. The germline V gene encodes CDR1 MNHEY and CDR2 SVGAGI. CDR3 bases: TGTGCCAGCAGAACGGACAGCTATGGCTACACCTTC. Its protein product is CASRTDSYGYTF.

V is TRBV28 and J is TRBJ1-4; tentative D call: TRBD1 (6 bases). This CDR3 spans 17 amino acids. Germline CDR1 reads MDHEN; CDR2 reads SYDVKM. V lost 6 bases and J 7 bases, leaving 24 bases between the germline ends. The CDR3 is CASSPPWNRAWSEKLFF. The CDR3 DNA reads TGTGCCAGCAGCCCCCCCTGGAACAGGGCGTGGAGTGAAAAACTGTTTTTT.

The chain employs TRBV4-3 and TRBJ2-2, with D maybe TRBD2 (5 bases). The germline V and J ends were trimmed by 0 bases and 6 bases, with 17 bases remaining between them. This CDR3 region has 17 residues. Germline V gene sequence: CDR1 LGHNA, CDR2 YSLEER. The CDR3 loop is CASSQDPGNSLPGELFF. CDR3 bases: TGCGCCAGCAGCCAAGATCCGGGGAACTCGCTCCCCGGGGAGCTGTTTTTT.

CDR3 sequence (DNA): TGTGCCAGCAGCCAAGATCCTAGTTCACCCCTCCACTTT. It is translated as CASSQDPSSPLHF. The chain carries TRBV14 and TRBJ1-6, with unresolved D. Trimming stripped 0 bases from V and 9 bases from J, with 6 bases between. The CDR3 covers 13 residues. Germline V gene lookup returns CDR1 SGHDN and CDR2 FVKESK.

On this clone itself: This sample also contains other DNA sequences that code for the same CDR3. This chain connects TRBV5-1 to TRBJ2-5, with 8 positions matching TRBD1. After removal of 2 bases from V and 4 bases from J, the junction contained 4 bases not matched to a gene. Germline values: CDR1 SGHRS, CDR2 YFSETQ. The CDR3 extends over 14 amino acids. The CDR3 spells CASSLSGGAETQYF. The CDR3 DNA sequence: TGCGCCAGCAGCTTATCAGGGGGCGCAGAGACCCAGTACTTC. Combining the CDR3 with reference TRBV5-1 and TRBJ2-5 gives the whole variable domain KAGVTQTPRYLIKTRGQQVTLSCSPISGHRSVSWYQQTPGQGLQFLFEYFSETQRNKGNFPGRFSGRQFSNSRSEMNVSTLELGDSALYLCASSLSGGAETQYFGPGTRLLVL.

There are a few counts of this clone. The rearrangement joins TRBV4-2 to TRBJ1-4; TRBD1 matches at 10 bases. Germline V CDR1 and CDR2: LGHNA, YNFKEQ. CDR3 size: 16 residues. J was trimmed by 8 bases and V by 1 base; bases with no gene match: 7. The CDR3 bases are TGTGCCAGCAGCCAAGCTCTGGACAGGGGGAAGGAAAAACTGTTTTTT. It yields the protein CASSQALDRGKEKLFF.

This chain uses TRBV4-1 with TRBJ2-3, with 13 positions matching TRBD2. V shed 2 bases and J 0 bases; nucleotides not matched to a gene: 8. This CDR3 is built from 19 residues. The V gene's germline CDR1 is MGHRA and CDR2 YSYEKL. This CDR3 reads CASSQTPGTSGESTDTQYF. CDR3 coding DNA: TGCGCCAGCAGCCAAACCCCCGGGACTAGCGGGGAAAGCACAGATACGCAGTATTTT.

V is TRBV20-1 and J is TRBJ2-7; 8 bases are shared with TRBD1. The CDR3 contains 16 residues. Looked up from germline, CDR1 is DFQATT and CDR2 is SNEGSKA (reference sequence). V lost 3 bases, J lost 2 bases, and 12 bases stayed unmatched. CDR3 nucleotides: TGCAGTGCTAGTTCCGCCGGGACAGGACTAACCTACGAGCAGTACTTC. Its protein product is CSASSAGTGLTYEQYF.

The chain combines TRBV4-2 with TRBJ2-5; D possibly corresponds to TRBD2 (7 bases). The V end was cut by 4 bases, the J end by 2 bases, with 11 bases between. The length of the CDR3 is 14 residues. Germline V CDR1 and CDR2: LGHNA, YNFKEQ. In DNA, the CDR3 is TGTGCCAGCAGCCGAGGGGGGGTACAAGAGACCCAGTACTTC. Residues: CASSRGGVQETQYF.

This rearrangement joins TRBV28 to TRBJ1-2; TRBD1 might be the D (5 bases). Trimming left V 3 bases short and J 5 bases short, with 10 bases between. The CDR3 length is 13 residues. Germline CDR1 reads MDHEN; CDR2 reads SYDVKM. The CDR3 bases are TGTGCCAGCAGTTTCGGCCAGGGATATGGCTACACCTTC. Translating it yields CASSFGQGYGYTF.

V gene TRBV4-3 combines with J gene TRBJ1-2; D call uncertain. Trimming took off 0 bases at V and 4 bases at J, with 12 bases between the two ends. This CDR3 has 15 residues. Germline lookup yields CDR1 LGHNA and CDR2 YSLEER. CDR3 DNA: TGCGCCAGCAGCCAAGATCGAGGAGGGTCCTATGGCTACACCTTC. Its protein product is CASSQDRGGSYGYTF.

J is TRBJ1-1 and V is TRBV6-5; D remains ambiguous. This CDR3 has 13 amino acids. Germline V gene data show CDR1 as MNHEY and CDR2 as SVGAGI. V lost 10 bases and J 0 bases, leaving 12 bases between the germline ends. The CDR3 sequence is CATKNSMNTEAFF. Written as DNA, the CDR3 is TGTGCCACCAAAAACTCCATGAACACTGAAGCTTTCTTT.

V usage is TRBV30 and J usage is TRBJ1-1; 7 nucleotides agree with TRBD1. The CDR3 runs to 14 residues. Germline assignment: CDR1 GTSNPN and CDR2 SVGIG (reference sequence). After removal of 8 bases from V and 0 bases from J, the junction contained 9 bases not matched to a gene. This CDR3 is CAGHAGTVNTEAFF. The CDR3, as DNA: TGTGCCGGACACGCCGGGACAGTGAACACTGAAGCTTTCTTT. The full variable domain, completed using reference TRBV30 and TRBJ1-1, is SQTIHQWPATLVQPVGSPLSLECTVEGTSNPNLYWYRQAAGRGLQLLFYSVGIGQISSEVPQNLSASRPQDRQFILSSKKLLLSDSGFYLCAGHAGTVNTEAFFGQGTRLTVV.

This clone was recorded once. The chain carries TRBV5-4 and TRBJ1-2, with a possible D match to TRBD1 (6 bases). The CDR3 is 14 residues long. CDR1 is SGHNT and CDR2 is YYREEE in the germline V gene (reference sequence). V shed 5 bases and J shed 2 bases, with 13 bases lying between them. CDR3 residues: CASRIVQGNYGYTF. The DNA of the CDR3 is TGTGCCAGCAGAATCGTTCAGGGGAACTATGGCTACACCTTC.

The chain couples TRBV18 to TRBJ1-3; D unresolved. Trimming shortened V by 6 bases and J by 0 bases, and 6 bases separated the two germline ends. CDR3 length: 13 amino acids. The germline gives CDR1 KGHSH, CDR2 LQKENI. CDR3 nucleotides: TGTGCCAGCTCGGCGAGCTCTGGAAACACCATATATTTT. Encoded protein: CASSASSGNTIYF. Supplemented by reference TRBV18 and TRBJ1-3, the full variable domain reads NAGVMQNPRHLVRRRGQEARLRCSPMKGHSHVYWYRQLPEEGLKFMVYLQKENIIDESGMPKERFSAEFPKEGPSILRIQQVVRGDSAAYFCASSASSGNTIYFGEGSWLTVV.

The V and J genes are TRBV11-1 and TRBJ2-1; maybe TRBD1 (6 bases). Trimming cost V 0 bases and J 0 bases, with 12 bases left between them. The CDR3 is 17 residues long. CDR1 SGHAT and CDR2 FQDESV come from the germline V gene (reference sequence). The CDR3 protein is CASSLAGEDSSYNEQFF. The DNA for the CDR3 is TGTGCCAGCAGCTTAGCTGGTGAGGACAGCTCCTACAATGAGCAGTTCTTC.

The V call is TRBV29-1, the J call TRBJ1-1; tentative D call: TRBD1 (5 bases). Trimming pared 7 bases from V and 3 bases from J, leaving 12 bases between. The CDR3 has 12 amino acids. In germline, CDR1 is SQVTM, CDR2 ANQGSEA. The CDR3, as DNA: TGCAGCGCTTGGGAAGGGGACACTGAAGCTTTCTTT. Amino acid sequence: CSAWEGDTEAFF. The full variable domain, completed using reference TRBV29-1 and TRBJ1-1, is SAVISQKPSRDICQRGTSLTIQCQVDSQVTMMFWYRQQPGQSLTLIATANQGSEATYESGFVIDKFPISRPNLTFSTLTVSNMSPEDSSIYLCSAWEGDTEAFFGQGTRLTVV.

The genes are TRBV12-3 or TRBV12-4 and TRBJ1-1; 7 positions agree with TRBD1. V lost 5 bases, J lost 6 bases, and 6 bases stayed unmatched. CDR3 length: 13 amino acids. The DNA for the CDR3 is TGTGCCAGCAGTCGACAGGGCAACGCTGAAGCTTTCTTT. Its translation: CASSRQGNAEAFF.

The V call is TRBV30, the J call TRBJ1-5; the D is unclear. The CDR3 has 13 residues. Trimming shortened V by 0 bases and J by 3 bases, and 6 bases separated the two germline ends. Per the germline V gene, CDR1 is GTSNPN and CDR2 is SVGIG (reference sequence). The DNA of the CDR3 is TGTGCCTGGAGTGTTTTTTACAATCAGCCCCAGCATTTT. This gives the protein CAWSVFYNQPQHF.

The J gene is TRBJ1-6, the V gene TRBV7-2; D not certain. The ends were cut back, 1 base at V and 7 bases at J, with 11 bases in the middle. Germline CDR1 SGHTA, CDR2 FQGNSA. This CDR3 spans 15 amino acids. CDR3 DNA: TGTGCCAGCAGCTTAGATCCGGGAGGGAATTCACCCCTCCACTTT. Translating gives CASSLDPGGNSPLHF.

The chain joins TRBV4-2 to TRBJ2-2; 8 positions agree with TRBD1. J gave up 5 bases and V 4 bases, and 15 bases lay outside the gene matches. From germline, CDR1 is LGHNA and CDR2 YNFKEQ. The CDR3 contains 18 residues. The chain's CDR3 is CASSPRGTGQVWTGELFF. The CDR3 DNA follows: TGTGCCAGCAGCCCTCGCGGGACAGGCCAGGTTTGGACCGGGGAGCTGTTTTTT.

The rearrangement uses TRBV6-2 or TRBV6-3 and TRBJ2-5; no reliable D call. Trimming took 0 bases from V and 4 from J, leaving 21 bases between them. From germline, CDR1 is MNHEY and CDR2 SVGEGT. The CDR3 extends over 18 amino acids. The CDR3 nucleotides are TGTGCCAGCAGTTACTCAATCTCTGTGAAGGGCAAATTAGAGACCCAGTACTTC. It is translated as CASSYSISVKGKLETQYF.

This clone appeared a single time. This chain links TRBV18 with TRBJ2-3, with D perhaps given as TRBD1 or TRBD2 (6 bases each). The CDR3 length is 15 residues. From germline, CDR1 is KGHSH and CDR2 LQKENI. Trimming pared 4 bases from V and 3 bases from J, leaving 14 bases between. The CDR3 reads CASSQTPGATDTQYF. CDR3 sequence (DNA): TGTGCCAGCTCACAGACCCCGGGGGCGACAGATACGCAGTATTTT.

The chain carries TRBV28 and TRBJ1-5; 9 nucleotides agree with TRBD1. The J segment lost 4 bases and the V segment lost 5 bases, leaving 6 bases of the junction unmatched. Germline loops: CDR1 MDHEN, CDR2 SYDVKM. This CDR3 comprises 15 residues. DNA of the CDR3: TGTGCCAGCAGTAGGGGACAGGGCCCGAATCAGCCCCAGCATTTT. Residues: CASSRGQGPNQPQHF.

The rearrangement links TRBV9 to TRBJ1-1, with 9 nucleotides matching TRBD1. The CDR3 has 13 amino acids. Looked up from germline, CDR1 is SGDLS and CDR2 is YYNGEE. Trimming removed 3 bases from V and 8 bases from J; junction bases left unmatched: 5. The CDR3 DNA is TGTGCCAGCAGCGGGGGACAGGGAGCCGAAGCTTTCTTT. It codes for CASSGGQGAEAFF.